This T cell receptor (beta chain) was documented in a study of STAT5B mutations in CD4+ large granular lymphocyte leukemia. Study conclusions and caveats: Data were not HLA-matched across samples.

As regards this clone: The antigen is not known.

TCRdb's copy holds only in-frame clones and misses some; the assay was immunoSEQ multiplex PCR. The sample lists some 34,000 clones, 81% seen once, with under 4.5% in the top ten. Sample: CD4+ T cells from blood buffy coats. The receptor was derived from a human donor in good health.

The CDR3 loop is CASSLGMTDTQYF. DNA for the CDR3: TGTGCCAGTAGTCTGGGCATGACAGATACGCAGTATTTT. The chain is built from TRBV19 and TRBJ2-3; D ambiguous. Looked up from germline, CDR1 is LNHDA and CDR2 is SQIVND (reference sequence). CDR3 length: 13 amino acids. Trimming took off 5 bases at V and 3 bases at J, with 9 bases between the two ends. Full variable domain (remainder filled in from reference TRBV19 and TRBJ2-3): DGGITQSPKYLFRKEGQNVTLSCEQNLNHDAMYWYRQDPGQGLRLIYYSQIVNDFQKGDIAEGYSVSREKKESFPLTVTSAQKNPTAFYLCASSLGMTDTQYFGPGTRLTVL.